This TCR beta chain comes out of a study of cytomegalovirus exposure and HLA in healthy donors. The data were produced by immunoSEQ multiplex PCR, yet TCRdb's version contains in-frame clones alone and is incomplete. The sample yields 90,000 to 150,000 clones, more than 75% seen once. This CDR3 has 14 residues. Trimming cost V 2 bases and J 2 bases, with 10 bases left between them. The germline CDR1 and CDR2 sequences are SGHRS and YFSETQ. The sequencing input was PBMCs. The receptor was isolated from a woman younger than 35 in good health and CMV-seropositive. V and J are TRBV5-1 and TRBJ1-2; D unclear. CDR3 loop: CASSFTLENYGYTF. CDR3 DNA: TGCGCCAGCAGCTTTACCCTGGAGAACTATGGCTACACCTTC.